This T cell receptor (beta chain) appears in the sequencing data of a study of blood T cells in healthy people across ages (dated by TCRdb to 2013 to 2016). Concerning the study at large: In model experiments, roughly one uniquely barcoded TCR beta cDNA molecule per two T cells was captured by template switching. Age-related changes in TCR beta repertoire diversity were measured in the study by deep sequencing normalized with unique cDNA molecular identifiers. Using the same blood draw, the study looked at two additional independent replicas of 1 million unique cDNA reads for two donors, one aged 18 to 30 and the other aged 80 or older. The donors were split into four age groups: young (average around 15 years), middle-aged (roughly 39), aged (approximately 60) and long-lived (under 85). Donors of different ages were randomly distributed across sequencing lanes to avoid experimental bias. Here is what the overall study found, with its caveats: Estimates of total diversity based on one million sequenced T cells were considered lower bounds and underestimates. Because the CMV infection status of the donors was unknown, age-related changes in expanded clonotypes may potentially have been confounded. Observed TCR beta diversity per million T cells fell roughly linearly with age, and a significant reduction was already apparent by age around 44. The percentage of naive T cells measured by flow cytometry correlated strongly with observed TCR beta diversity. Bulk unsorted PBMC profiling prevented conclusive comparison of naive and antigen-experienced compartments. The long-lived group showed more naive CD4+ T cells, fewer expanded clones and increased TCR diversity than the aged group, suggesting age selection.

The method behind the library was 5' RACE. The sample was run on an Illumina HiSeq 2500. A second roughly 7 to 11 cycle PCR used a sample-barcoded 5' primer and a J-beta primer mix. A unique molecular identifier was introduced onto each TCR beta cDNA molecule by a template-switch 5' adaptor carrying 12 random nucleotides. At least 2.5 million CDR3-containing paired-end reads were obtained from each sample. The Mint cDNA synthesis kit, primed by a TRBC-specific oligonucleotide, was used to synthesize first-strand cDNA from all RNA. After uracil-DNA glycosylase treatment, a first 18-cycle PCR used universal primers M1SS and BC2_uni_R on all cDNA. The authors' pipeline ran thus. Each sample was normalized by randomly selecting 1 million high-quality reads, each carrying a distinct molecular identifier. Reads with shared molecular identifiers were discarded instead of being binned into consensus sequences. MiTCR, with a Q25 quality threshold and the strictest error-elimination algorithm, was used for CDR3 identification, clonotype clustering and error correction. A nonparametric unseen species model with Euler transformation was used to estimate a lower bound on total TCR beta diversity. TCRdb trimmed the raw reads at Q25, called clones with MiXCR and kept productive beta chains. Merged by CDR3 protein, the rows form single entries marked with the most common genes and DNA. TCRdb, not the authors, supplied the V and J calls. The sample table holds about 1,800,000 distinct CDR3 sequences, of which roughly 27% were seen once. Roughly 8% of the sample rests with the top ten.

This clonotype has only a few counts. Its specific antigen is unknown. One end of the junction fails to match germline, which may point to a read error. The 40 or so donors, aged about 6 to 90 years, were systemically healthy Caucasian individuals from Russia. Roughly 9 milliliters of peripheral blood were drawn from each donor into EDTA-treated Vacutainer tubes. PBMCs were isolated by Ficoll-Paque density-gradient centrifugation, with at least 7 million obtained per sample. Trizol reagent was used to extract total RNA from PBMCs, with at least 6 micrograms per sample. The percentages of naive CD45RAhigh/CD27high T cells were determined by flow cytometry on a PBMC aliquot from every donor. CDR1 SNHLY and CDR2 FYNNEI are derived from the germline V gene. The CDR3 spans 13 residues, from the cysteine through the phenylalanine. Only CDR3 DNA is held: 39 bases, read in frame from base 1.

The chain links TRBV2 with TRBJ2-3; no D gene is confidently identified. The specimen was blood. The receptor was isolated from a woman aged 30 to 39 in good health. CDR3 loop: CASREGFEDTQYF. The DNA reads as follows: TGTGCCAGCCGTGAAGGGTTTGAAGATACGCAGTATTTT. The CDR3, completed at both ends by the reference TRBV2 and TRBJ2-3 genes, gives the full variable domain EPEVTQTPSHQVTQMGQEVILRCVPISNHLYFYWYRQILGQKVEFLVSFYNNEISEKSEIFDDQFSVERPDGSNFTLKIRSTKLEDSAMYFCASREGFEDTQYFGPGTRLTVL.